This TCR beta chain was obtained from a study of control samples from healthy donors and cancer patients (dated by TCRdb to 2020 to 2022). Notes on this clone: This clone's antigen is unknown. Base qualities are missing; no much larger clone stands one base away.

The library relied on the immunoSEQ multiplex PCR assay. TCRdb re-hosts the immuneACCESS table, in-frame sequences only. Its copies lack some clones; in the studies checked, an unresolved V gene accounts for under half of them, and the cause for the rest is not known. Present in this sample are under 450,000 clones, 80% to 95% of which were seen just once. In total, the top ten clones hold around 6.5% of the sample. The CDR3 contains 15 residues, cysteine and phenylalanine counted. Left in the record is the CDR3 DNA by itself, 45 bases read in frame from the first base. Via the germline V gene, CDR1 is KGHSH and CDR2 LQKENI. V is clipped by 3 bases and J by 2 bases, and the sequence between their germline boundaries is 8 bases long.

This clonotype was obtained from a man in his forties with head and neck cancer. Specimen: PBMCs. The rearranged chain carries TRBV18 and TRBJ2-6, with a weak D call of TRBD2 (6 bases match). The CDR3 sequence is CASSPRGTGANVLTF. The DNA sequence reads TGTGCCAGCTCACCGCGGGGAACTGGGGCCAACGTCCTGACTTTC.